Detailed here is one T cell receptor (beta chain). The Seattle site enrolled patients during active infection and followed them longitudinally. CDR3 length: 14 amino acids. V gave up 5 bases and J gave up 5 bases, with 16 bases separating them. Germline V lookup: CDR1 SGHNT, CDR2 YENEEA. This entry belongs to a study of blood T cell repertoires in COVID-19. About the study: Spain, Italy and the United States supplied samples that represented acute and convalescent COVID-19. PBMCs, B-cell-depleted T cells, or T cells provided the cDNA or gDNA that made up the material.

Using immunoSEQ multiplex PCR, the repertoire was profiled, and TCRdb retains in-frame clones only, with some absent. The sample lists 250,000 to 350,000 clones; about 93% were seen once. The chain is built from TRBV11-3 and TRBJ2-7, with D maybe TRBD1 (6 bases). The sequencing sample was made of peripheral blood. The receptor was derived from a woman aged 30 to 39 with COVID-19, enrolled during active disease. The CDR3 DNA is TGTGCCAGCAGCACCCGGACAGAAGAGGACGAGCAGTACTTC. It encodes CASSTRTEEDEQYF.